This T cell receptor beta chain was obtained from a study of Graves' ophthalmopathy and Graves' hyperthyroidism. Looking at the study overall: Peripheral blood sampling preceded any treatment and occurred at initial diagnosis.

CAS ≥3, NOSPECS ≥4, moderate-to-severe activity and duration under 3 months marked donors with ophthalmopathy. The PBMCs used were ones drawn from 9.5 to 10 ml of fresh peripheral blood. Germline loops: CDR1 SQVTM, CDR2 ANQGSEA. This CDR3 is 14 amino acids long. Comment on this clonotype: The junction departs from germline at one end; a sequencing error may be responsible.

Amplification from RNA transcripts yielded the TCR beta CDR3 regions. HTBI-primed RT-PCR formed the first round, and a multiplex PCR formed the second. TCRdb analysed the multiplex PCR reads with MiXCR anew, one entry per CDR3 protein. The sample shows 200,000 to 300,000 distinct CDR3 sequences, 45% of them seen only once. This TCR was sampled from an adult man with Graves' ophthalmopathy. Sequences were obtained from peripheral blood. This rearrangement joins TRBV29-1 to TRBJ1-2, with D perhaps matching TRBD1 (6 bases). The CDR3 DNA follows: TGTGCCAGCAGTCCGTGGGGGGCCTTTTATGGCTACACCTTC. Translation gives CASSPWGAFYGYTF.